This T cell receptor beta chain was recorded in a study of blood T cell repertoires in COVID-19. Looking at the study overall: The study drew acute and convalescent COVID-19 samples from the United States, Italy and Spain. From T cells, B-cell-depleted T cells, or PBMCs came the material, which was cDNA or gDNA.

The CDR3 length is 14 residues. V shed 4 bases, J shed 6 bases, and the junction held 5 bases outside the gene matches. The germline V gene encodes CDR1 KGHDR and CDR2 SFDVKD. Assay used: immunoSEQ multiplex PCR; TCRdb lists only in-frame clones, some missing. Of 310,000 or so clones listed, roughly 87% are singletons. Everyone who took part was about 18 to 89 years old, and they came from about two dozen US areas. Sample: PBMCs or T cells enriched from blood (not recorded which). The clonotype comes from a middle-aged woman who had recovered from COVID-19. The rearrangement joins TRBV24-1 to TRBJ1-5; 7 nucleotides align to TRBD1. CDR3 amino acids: CATSEKGAIQPQHF. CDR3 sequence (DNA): TGTGCCACCAGTGAAAAGGGGGCTATTCAGCCCCAGCATTTT.